These 21 T cell receptor beta chains were sequenced from one sample in a study of blood T cell repertoires in COVID-19. Sequenced by immunoSEQ multiplex PCR; TCRdb stores in-frame clones only, minus some. The table shows approximately 150,000 clones, with approximately 90% occurring only once. The specimen sequenced was peripheral blood. Receptors originate from a woman in her sixties or seventies with active or convalescent COVID-19.

CDR3 region: CASSTQGAYEQYF. CDR3 DNA: TGTGCCAGTAGTACTCAGGGGGCCTACGAGCAGTACTTC. The V gene is TRBV19, the J gene TRBJ2-7; 7 bases fit TRBD1. J gave up 2 bases and V 4 bases, and 2 bases lay outside the gene matches. Germline loops: CDR1 LNHDA, CDR2 SQIVND (reference sequence). The CDR3 extends over 13 amino acids.

The chain uses TRBV4-3 and TRBJ1-1, with 11 nucleotides matching TRBD1. With 4 bases clipped from V and 6 bases from J, the junction kept 4 bases outside the gene matches. Germline-derived CDR1 and CDR2 are LGHNA and YSLEER. The CDR3 is 14 residues long. This chain's CDR3 is CASSPGQGASEAFF. The CDR3 DNA reads TGCGCCAGCAGCCCCGGACAGGGGGCCTCTGAAGCTTTCTTT.

This chain links TRBV7-2 with TRBJ2-1, with 10 bases aligning to TRBD2. The CDR3 covers 19 residues. V lost 2 bases, J lost 4 bases, and 14 bases stayed unmatched. In germline, CDR1 is SGHTA, CDR2 FQGNSA. CDR3 coding DNA: TGTGCCAGCAGCTTAAGGGCTAGCGGGGGCTCAAAGACTTACAATGAGCAGTTCTTC. Translating gives CASSLRASGGSKTYNEQFF.

The J gene is TRBJ2-7, the V gene TRBV6-5, with D possibly being TRBD1 (6 bases). The V gene lost 5 bases and the J gene lost 1 base, with 12 bases spanning the gap. The CDR3 has 14 amino acids. Germline V gene lookup returns CDR1 MNHEY and CDR2 SVGAGI. The DNA for the CDR3 is TGTGCCAGCAGTCCCCGGACAGTTTCCTACGAGCAGTACTTC. The encoded protein is CASSPRTVSYEQYF.

The genes are TRBV7-9 and TRBJ2-5; 9 bases align to TRBD2. V shed 3 bases and J 4 bases; nucleotides not matched to a gene: 3. The CDR3 consists of 14 residues. The germline V gene encodes CDR1 SEHNR and CDR2 FQNEAQ (reference sequence). The CDR3 DNA reads as TGTGCCAGCAGCTTCGCGGGGGGGAGAGAGACCCAGTACTTC. Translated: CASSFAGGRETQYF.

This clone was found once. V and J are TRBV19 and TRBJ2-3; 7 bases agree with TRBD2. V lost 7 bases and J lost 3; bases outside the gene matches: 7. CDR1 is LNHDA and CDR2 is SQIVND in the germline V gene (reference sequence). The CDR3 length is 14 residues. CDR3 nucleotide sequence: TGTGCCAGTACCCAGGCTAGCGGTACAGATACGCAGTATTTT. Translating it yields CASTQASGTDTQYF.

The chain combines TRBV30 with TRBJ2-7; D perhaps matches TRBD2 (5 bases). CDR1 and CDR2 (germline): GTSNPN, SVGIG (reference sequence). The V and J ends lost 0 bases and 11 bases respectively, with 11 bases between them. The CDR3 totals 11 residues. CDR3 sequence: CAWSVQGSKYF. DNA of the CDR3: TGTGCCTGGAGTGTACAAGGGAGCAAGTACTTC.

The V gene is TRBV3-1 (or the pseudogene TRBV3-2), the J gene TRBJ2-5; 9 bases align to TRBD1. V was pared by 4 bases and J by 3 bases, with 3 bases of the junction left unmatched. This CDR3 region has 14 residues. Per the germline V gene, CDR1 is LGHDT and CDR2 is YNNKEL (reference sequence). The CDR3 reads CASSRTGGEETQYF. The CDR3 DNA follows: TGTGCCAGCAGCCGAACAGGGGGCGAAGAGACCCAGTACTTC.

This sequence joins TRBV4-3 and TRBJ2-5, with TRBD1 as a possible D gene (7 bases). Germline CDR1 is LGHNA and CDR2 is YSLEER. The CDR3 is 16 amino acids. Trimming took 0 bases from V and 4 from J, leaving 15 bases between them. CDR3 region: CASSQDSGGFGETQYF. The CDR3, as DNA: TGCGCCAGCAGCCAAGATTCAGGGGGGTTCGGAGAGACCCAGTACTTC.

This clone has at least ten counts. This chain uses TRBV6-2 or TRBV6-3 with TRBJ2-2, with D perhaps TRBD1 (5 bases). CDR3 length: 13 amino acids. Germline loops: CDR1 MNHEY, CDR2 SVGEGT. With 4 bases removed from V and 6 bases from J, the gap between germline ends came to 9 bases. The CDR3 sequence: CASSSRVPGELFF. The CDR3 nucleotides are TGTGCCAGCAGTTCCAGGGTACCCGGGGAGCTGTTTTTT.

To note about this clone: The sample contains more than one DNA sequence encoding this CDR3. The chain recombines TRBV18 with TRBJ1-1; 7 bases line up with TRBD1. With V trimmed by 3 bases and J by 2 bases, 3 bases remained unmatched. The CDR3 has 14 amino acids. The germline CDR1 and CDR2 sequences are KGHSH and LQKENI. Here the CDR3 reads CASSPGTANTEAFF. CDR3 in DNA: TGTGCCAGCTCACCTGGGACAGCAAACACTGAAGCTTTCTTT.

The chain combines TRBV5-1 with TRBJ1-2, with D possibly matching TRBD1 (5 bases). This CDR3 is 14 amino acids long. Germline V gene sequence: CDR1 SGHRS, CDR2 YFSETQ. The V and J ends lost 0 bases and 5 bases respectively, with 11 bases between them. The CDR3 DNA sequence: TGCGCCAGCAGCTTGGGGCAGGGATTTTATGGCTACACCTTC. Amino acid sequence: CASSLGQGFYGYTF.

The chain joins TRBV7-2 to TRBJ2-7, with 8 bases fitting TRBD1. The CDR3 covers 18 residues. CDR1 and CDR2 from the germline V gene are SGHTA and FQGNSA. J lost 3 bases, V lost 2 bases, and 15 bases had no gene match. This CDR3 is CASSLSGVRTGRIYEQYF. As DNA, the CDR3 is TGTGCCAGCAGCTTAAGCGGTGTTCGGACAGGGAGGATCTACGAGCAGTACTTC.

The chain links TRBV19 to TRBJ1-1; 7 bases align to TRBD1. V lost 1 base and J lost 7; bases outside the gene matches: 15. The germline V gene has CDR1 LNHDA and CDR2 SQIVND (reference sequence). This CDR3 is 17 amino acids long. The CDR3 reads CASSIVLLQGYESEAFF. Written as DNA, the CDR3 is TGTGCCAGTAGTATAGTCCTTTTACAGGGGTACGAAAGTGAAGCTTTCTTT.

This chain connects TRBV11-2 to TRBJ2-5, with D tentatively TRBD2 (7 bases). Germline assignment: CDR1 SGHAT and CDR2 FQNNGV. This CDR3 is 17 amino acids long. The V and J ends lost 8 bases and 1 base respectively, with 23 bases between them. The CDR3 is CASSITPAGAPQETQYF. For the CDR3, the DNA is TGTGCCAGCTCCATAACGCCGGCGGGGGCCCCCCAAGAGACCCAGTACTTC.

The V and J genes are TRBV27 and TRBJ1-1; 9 bases match TRBD1. The CDR3 sequence is 12 residues long. V was clipped by 3 bases and J by 8 bases; unmatched bases: 1. Germline loops: CDR1 MNHEY, CDR2 SMNVEV (reference sequence). CDR3 bases: TGTGCCAGCAGTTTCGGACAGGGGGAAGCTTTCTTT. Translated, it gives CASSFGQGEAFF.

The chain has TRBV2 and TRBJ1-1; TRBD1 matches at 7 bases. The CDR3 consists of 14 residues. Germline loops: CDR1 SNHLY, CDR2 FYNNEI. The J segment lost 4 bases and the V segment lost 4 bases, leaving 6 bases of the junction unmatched. This CDR3 is CASSADRVRTEAFF. CDR3 sequence (DNA): TGTGCCAGCAGTGCTGACAGGGTTCGCACTGAAGCTTTCTTT.

This clone was seen a handful of times. Other nucleotide sequences in the sample specify the same CDR3. The chain uses TRBV3-1 (or the pseudogene TRBV3-2) and TRBJ1-3; tentatively, D is TRBD1 (6 bases). CDR3 length: 15 residues. V was shortened by 1 base and J by 4 bases, with 11 bases between the two germline ends. The germline V gene encodes CDR1 LGHDT and CDR2 YNNKEL (reference sequence). The CDR3 DNA reads TGTGCCAGCAGCCAAGTTACAGGGACCGGAAACACCATATATTTT. Translated: CASSQVTGTGNTIYF.

The genes are TRBV6-5 and TRBJ1-3, with D maybe TRBD1 (5 bases). V lost 6 bases, J lost 4 bases, and 10 bases lay in between. This CDR3 contains 13 residues. Germline lookup yields CDR1 MNHEY and CDR2 SVGAGI. The CDR3 coding sequence is TGTGCCAGCAGACCCGGACACGGAAACACCATATATTTT. This sequence encodes CASRPGHGNTIYF.

This chain links TRBV24-1 with TRBJ1-5; D is ambiguous. Trimming took off 10 bases at V and 2 bases at J, with 17 bases between the two ends. The CDR3 is 15 residues long. Germline-derived CDR1 and CDR2 are KGHDR and SFDVKD. This CDR3 reads CATYSFGSGNQPQHF. The DNA for the CDR3 is TGTGCCACTTATTCTTTCGGTTCGGGCAATCAGCCCCAGCATTTT.

The rearrangement uses TRBV6-5 and TRBJ2-1; 12 bases are shared with TRBD2. Germline trimming cut 6 bases from V and 2 bases from J; bases unmatched to any gene: 2. CDR3 size: 15 residues. From germline, CDR1 is MNHEY and CDR2 SVGAGI. CDR3 sequence reads: CASRSSGGAYNEQFF. The CDR3 coding sequence is TGTGCCAGCAGATCTAGCGGGGGGGCCTACAATGAGCAGTTCTTC.